Listed here are 17 T cell receptor beta chains from one sample, sequenced in a study of cytomegalovirus exposure and HLA in healthy donors. 13 Jbeta primers and 60 Vbeta primers were used for the PCR. Method: immunoSEQ multiplex PCR; TCRdb's copy keeps in-frame clones and lacks some. The sample totals around 140,000 clones. The specimen was PBMCs. Receptors were obtained from a woman aged 35 to 49 in good health and CMV-seropositive.

The chain combines TRBV13 with TRBJ1-4, with D possibly being TRBD1 (6 bases). V lost 7 bases and J lost 7, with 13 bases in between. CDR1 is PRHDT and CDR2 is FYEKMQ in the germline V gene (reference sequence). This CDR3 spans 13 amino acids. The DNA for the CDR3 is TGTGCCAGCAAGTTCCAGGGGTTTGAAAAACTGTTTTTT. It yields the protein CASKFQGFEKLFF.

V usage is TRBV25-1 and J usage is TRBJ2-1, with 12 bases lining up with TRBD2. Germline V gene sequence: CDR1 MGHDK, CDR2 SYGVNS. The V segment lost 4 bases and the J segment 8 bases; nucleotides outside the gene matches: 6. The CDR3 runs 15 residues. CDR3 sequence (DNA): TGTGCCAGCAGTGTACCTAGCGGGAGGGCCCATGAGCAGTTCTTC. Its translation is CASSVPSGRAHEQFF.

The V and J genes are TRBV5-1 and TRBJ2-2; possibly TRBD2 for D (5 bases). The CDR3 is made up of 17 amino acids. V was clipped by 0 bases and J by 1 base, with 13 bases between them. CDR1 SGHRS and CDR2 YFSETQ come from the germline V gene. CDR3 in amino acids: CASSLAVGGGNTGELFF. Here the CDR3 DNA reads TGCGCCAGCAGCTTGGCCGTTGGCGGAGGGAACACCGGGGAGCTGTTTTTT.

The chain employs TRBV7-3 and TRBJ2-2, with D perhaps TRBD2 (5 bases). Trimming left V 4 bases short and J 2 bases short, with 11 bases between. The length of the CDR3 is 15 residues. Germline-derived CDR1 and CDR2 are SGHTA and FQGTGA. CDR3 DNA sequence: TGTGCCAGCAGCTCAGGACTGGTAAACACCGGGGAGCTGTTTTTT. Translation gives CASSSGLVNTGELFF.

This chain uses TRBV29-1 with TRBJ2-1; 9 bases fit TRBD2. Trimming took 1 base from V and 2 from J; bases not matched to a gene: 6. CDR1 is SQVTM and CDR2 is ANQGSEA in the germline V gene. CDR3 length equals 16 residues. In nucleotides, the CDR3 is TGCAGCGTTGAAGGACTGACTAGCGGAACCTACAATGAGCAGTTCTTC. Its protein is CSVEGLTSGTYNEQFF.

J is TRBJ2-7 and V is TRBV19, with 7 bases lining up with TRBD1. Germline CDR1 reads LNHDA; CDR2 reads SQIVND (reference sequence). The ends lost 6 bases at V and 7 bases at J; junction bases unmatched: 9. The CDR3 spans 13 residues. Here the CDR3 reads CASSGQGVREQYF. The CDR3 nucleotides read TGTGCCAGTAGCGGTCAGGGGGTTCGGGAGCAGTACTTC.

CDR3 DNA sequence: TGTGCCAGCAGCGACTACCTAGCCAAAAACATTCAGTACTTC. This translates into CASSDYLAKNIQYF. The gene calls are TRBV11-2 and TRBJ2-4; D is perhaps TRBD2 (5 bases). The germline V gene has CDR1 SGHAT and CDR2 FQNNGV. This CDR3 has 14 residues. V was trimmed by 5 bases and J by 0 bases, leaving 8 bases between them.

This rearrangement joins TRBV10-3 to TRBJ2-7, with TRBD2 matching 7 bases. V gave up 11 bases and J gave up 3 bases; unmatched junction bases: 13. The length of the CDR3 is 14 residues. The germline CDR1 and CDR2 sequences are ENHRY and SYGVKD. Written as DNA, the CDR3 is TGTGCCTCTCGTGGGGAGGGAAACTTCTACGAGCAGTACTTC. Translated: CASRGEGNFYEQYF.

Here the CDR3 DNA reads TGTGCCAGTAGTATAATCTGGGACAGGCTGCAGCCCCAGCATTTT. Its protein is CASSIIWDRLQPQHF. The chain carries TRBV19 and TRBJ1-5; 8 nucleotides match TRBD1. Unmatched junction bases numbered 7, after V lost 2 bases and J lost 7 bases. Germline V gene sequence: CDR1 LNHDA, CDR2 SQIVND (reference sequence). The CDR3 covers 15 residues.

The chain joins TRBV9 to TRBJ2-7; D is possibly TRBD1 (6 bases). Germline CDR1 SGDLS, CDR2 YYNGEE. The CDR3 extends over 16 amino acids. Trimming removed 3 bases from V and 0 bases from J, with 16 bases in between. The CDR3 region has the DNA TGTGCCAGCAGCGAGGCCCTACAGGGACCCTCCTACGAGCAGTACTTC. This encodes CASSEALQGPSYEQYF.

The chain couples TRBV28 to TRBJ2-2; D may be TRBD1 (6 bases). V was pared by 8 bases and J by 6 bases, with 10 bases between. The CDR3 extends over 12 amino acids. Per the germline V gene, CDR1 is MDHEN and CDR2 is SYDVKM. DNA for the CDR3: TGTGCCAGCTACAGGGCTCCCGGGGAGCTGTTTTTT. Translating gives CASYRAPGELFF.

A word on this clone: The junction departs from the called germline gene at one end, perhaps through a read error. V is TRBV5-4 and J is TRBJ2-7, with a tentative D call TRBD1 (6 bases). The V gene's germline CDR1 is SGHNT and CDR2 YYREEE (reference sequence). The CDR3 runs to 15 residues. The CDR3 DNA follows: TGTGCCAGCAGCTCGGGACCGGGACAAGAATACGAGCGGTACTTC. Its translation: CASSSGPGQEYERYF.

The rearrangement links TRBV5-4 to TRBJ2-7; the D gene is possibly TRBD1 (7 bases). Per the germline V gene, CDR1 is SGHNT and CDR2 is YYREEE (reference sequence). The V and J ends lost 1 base and 7 bases respectively, with 15 bases between them. The CDR3 totals 14 residues. The CDR3 spells CASSLLEGAGEQYF. The CDR3 DNA follows: TGTGCCAGCAGCTTGTTGGAGGGGGCCGGGGAGCAGTACTTC.

CDR3 DNA: TGTGCCAGTAGTATATACAGGGCCTCTGGGGCCAACGTCCTGACTTTC. Its translation is CASSIYRASGANVLTF. The chain combines TRBV19 with TRBJ2-6; D is perhaps TRBD1 (6 bases). V dropped 2 bases and J dropped 0 bases, with 8 bases sitting between them. The CDR3 spans 16 residues. CDR1 LNHDA and CDR2 SQIVND come from the germline V gene (reference sequence).

The rearrangement links TRBV18 to TRBJ1-1; TRBD1 might be the D (5 bases). Germline values: CDR1 KGHSH, CDR2 LQKENI. This CDR3 spans 13 amino acids. V was clipped by 5 bases and J by 7 bases, with 14 bases between them. CDR3 DNA sequence: TGTGCCAGCTCATATGACAGTCGTCTTGAAGCTTTCTTT. Translated: CASSYDSRLEAFF.

The rearrangement links TRBV7-9 to TRBJ2-1; D is perhaps TRBD2 (6 bases). Germline lookup yields CDR1 SEHNR and CDR2 FQNEAQ (reference sequence). Trimming removed 7 bases at V and 4 bases at J, with 17 bases between. This CDR3 is 15 amino acids long. The CDR3 reads CASTKPPGLYNEQFF. The CDR3 coding sequence is TGTGCCAGCACAAAGCCCCCGGGACTTTACAATGAGCAGTTCTTC. Full variable domain (rest looked up from reference TRBV7-9 and TRBJ2-1): DTGVSQNPRHKITKRGQNVTFRCDPISEHNRLYWYRQTLGQGPEFLTYFQNEAQLEKSRLLSDRFSAERPKGSFSTLEIQRTEQGDSAMYLCASTKPPGLYNEQFFGPGTRLTVL.

V usage is TRBV5-4 and J usage is TRBJ2-6, with 12 bases identical to TRBD1. The CDR3 length is 17 residues. V shed 2 bases, J shed 3 bases, and the junction held 3 bases outside the gene matches. Germline V lookup: CDR1 SGHNT, CDR2 YYREEE (reference sequence). This CDR3 is CASSFGTGGLGANVLTF. For the CDR3, the DNA is TGTGCCAGCAGCTTCGGGACAGGGGGCCTTGGGGCCAACGTCCTGACTTTC.